This T cell receptor beta chain was recovered during a study of T-cell reconstitution after alpha-beta-depleted transplantation in children. Notes on the study in general: Surviving recipient cells, namely T cells and thymic progenitors, were the source of high day-60 TCRbeta diversity in some patients. Diversity and T-cell counts at one year after transplant derived mostly from new T cells. Alpha-beta T cells present about two months after transplant were reported to originate from several hundred expanded graft clones.

This clonotype was counted between two and nine times. Its antigen is not identified. A TCRbeta library incorporating unique molecular identifiers was prepared. Using its own MiXCR run on the PCR reads, TCRdb lists one record per CDR3 protein. The table shows a few hundred thousand distinct CDR3 sequences, with roughly 30% occurring only once. This CDR3 region has 15 residues. The V end lost 4 bases, the J end lost 6 bases, and 19 bases lay between the germline ends. The source was PBMCs, collected before TCRalphabeta/CD19-depleted stem cell transplant. The sequence was obtained from a boy in the first two years of life with Wiskott-Aldrich syndrome, due to receive a stem cell transplant. This sequence joins TRBV12-3 or TRBV12-4 and TRBJ2-7; a weak D match, TRBD1 (6 bases). CDR3 amino acids: CASSYRVSSPREQYF. For the CDR3, the DNA is TGTGCCAGCAGTTACAGGGTTAGTAGCCCTCGCGAGCAGTACTTC.